This T cell receptor beta chain was identified in a study of blood T cell repertoires in COVID-19. Germline CDR1 and CDR2: SGHDT and YYEEEE. CDR3 size: 13 residues. Trimming took 4 bases from V and 6 from J, leaving 13 bases between them. The repertoire was sequenced with immunoSEQ multiplex PCR; TCRdb's copy has only in-frame clones and lacks some. Of about 250,000 clones listed, approximately 85% are singletons. This TCR was recovered from a man aged 45-60 years with COVID-19, enrolled during active disease. The V call is TRBV5-6, the J call TRBJ1-2; the D gene is possibly TRBD1 (5 bases). The material sequenced was peripheral blood. In DNA form, the CDR3 reads TGTGCCAGCAGCGCCGCGGGGCGGCATGGCTACACCTTC. It translates to CASSAAGRHGYTF.